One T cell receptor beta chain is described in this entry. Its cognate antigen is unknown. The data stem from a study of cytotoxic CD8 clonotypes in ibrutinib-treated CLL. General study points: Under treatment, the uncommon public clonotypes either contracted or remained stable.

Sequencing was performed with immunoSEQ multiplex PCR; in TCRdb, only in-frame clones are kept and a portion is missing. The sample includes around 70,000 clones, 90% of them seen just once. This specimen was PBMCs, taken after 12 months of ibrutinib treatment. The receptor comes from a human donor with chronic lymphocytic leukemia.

The CDR3 is CASSKPSGSYEQYF. In nucleotides, the CDR3 is TGTGCCAGTAGTAAGCCTAGCGGGTCTTACGAGCAGTACTTC. The J gene is TRBJ2-7, the V gene TRBV19; TRBD2 matches at 8 bases. The trim removed 4 bases at V and 4 bases at J, leaving 6 bases unmatched. Germline CDR1 reads LNHDA; CDR2 reads SQIVND (reference sequence). The CDR3 consists of 14 residues.